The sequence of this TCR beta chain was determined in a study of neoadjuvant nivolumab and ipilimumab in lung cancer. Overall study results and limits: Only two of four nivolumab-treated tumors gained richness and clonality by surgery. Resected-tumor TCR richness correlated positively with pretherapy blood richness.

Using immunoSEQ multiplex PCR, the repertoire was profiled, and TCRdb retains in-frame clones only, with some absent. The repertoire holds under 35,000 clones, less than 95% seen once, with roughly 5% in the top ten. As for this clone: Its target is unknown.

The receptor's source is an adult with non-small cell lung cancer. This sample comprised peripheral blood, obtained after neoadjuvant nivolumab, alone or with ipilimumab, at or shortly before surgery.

CDR3 sequence (DNA): TGCAGCGTTGCCCCAGGAACGAACACTGAAGCTTTCTTT. Its protein product is CSVAPGTNTEAFF. The V call is TRBV29-1, the J call TRBJ1-1; D gene unclear. Trimming stripped 4 bases from V and 1 base from J, with 10 bases between. The CDR3 is 13 amino acids. Germline V gene data show CDR1 as SQVTM and CDR2 as ANQGSEA. Full variable domain (rest looked up from reference TRBV29-1 and TRBJ1-1): SAVISQKPSRDICQRGTSLTIQCQVDSQVTMMFWYRQQPGQSLTLIATANQGSEATYESGFVIDKFPISRPNLTFSTLTVSNMSPEDSSIYLCSVAPGTNTEAFFGQGTRLTVV.